This paragraph reports one TCR beta chain. What it binds is unknown. This entry belongs to a study of T cells in Graves' hyperthyroidism and ophthalmopathy. It was approximately 9.4 ml of fresh peripheral blood that supplied the PBMCs. Amplification yielded TCR beta CDR3 regions, with RNA transcripts as the source. Initially, a first-round RT-PCR of the TCR CDR3 employed the HTBI primer set. Via MiXCR, TCRdb re-called the multiplex PCR reads, giving one row per CDR3 protein. This repertoire shows under 350,000 distinct CDR3 sequences, roughly 21% found once; its top ten account for around half. General study findings and limits: Blood also contained most expanded thyroid clonotypes above 0.001.

In germline, CDR1 is LGHDT, CDR2 YNNKEL (reference sequence). This CDR3 region has 15 residues. V shed 4 bases and J shed 1 base, with 10 bases lying between them. The chain employs TRBV3-1 and TRBJ2-2; D remains ambiguous. The receptor's source is a woman in her forties or fifties with Graves' hyperthyroidism. The source material was blood. The CDR3 protein is CASSPDGWNTGELFF. CDR3 DNA: TGTGCCAGCAGCCCAGACGGATGGAACACCGGGGAGCTGTTTTTT.